This TCR beta chain was sequenced during a study of blood T cells in healthy people across ages. Study outcomes and limitations: There was no known CMV status for donors, so expanded clonotype changes were possibly confounded. Unsorted PBMCs blocked a conclusive comparison of naive and antigen-experienced cells.

The CDR3 totals 15 residues. Germline V lookup: CDR1 MNHNS, CDR2 SASEGT. The V segment lost 1 base and the J segment 13 bases; nucleotides outside the gene matches: 9. The table lists this clonotype with a few counts. Its antigen is unknown. A second 7 to 11 cycle PCR used barcoded and J-beta primers. TCRdb re-called the 5' RACE reads through MiXCR, storing one row per CDR3 protein. The sample carries about 1.5 million distinct CDR3 sequences, less than 45% recorded once. This sequence originates from a woman aged 18-35 years in good health. The chain recombines TRBV6-1 with TRBJ1-6; TRBD1 matches at 8 bases. The sample taken for sequencing was blood. CDR3 DNA sequence: TGTGCCAGCAGTGAAGTGGGGACAGGCGGTATGCCCCTCCACTTT. Translation gives CASSEVGTGGMPLHF.